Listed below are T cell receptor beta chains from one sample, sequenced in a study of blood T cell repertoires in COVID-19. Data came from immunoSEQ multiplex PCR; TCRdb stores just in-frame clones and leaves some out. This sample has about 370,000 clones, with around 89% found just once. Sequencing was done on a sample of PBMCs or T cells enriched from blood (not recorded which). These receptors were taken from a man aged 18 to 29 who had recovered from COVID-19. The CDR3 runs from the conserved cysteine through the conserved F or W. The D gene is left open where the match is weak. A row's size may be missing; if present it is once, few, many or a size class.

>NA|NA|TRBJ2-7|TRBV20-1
TGCAGTGCCAACAGGGTGGGAGAGCAGTACTTC
CSANRVGEQYF
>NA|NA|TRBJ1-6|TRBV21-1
TGTGCCAGCAGGGAACGAGGGGGCGGTTCACCCCTCCACTTT
CASRERGGGSPLHF
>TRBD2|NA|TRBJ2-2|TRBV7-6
TGTGCCAGCAGCTCCGCCACTAGCGGGGGTTACACCGGGGAGCTGTTTTTT
CASSSATSGGYTGELFF
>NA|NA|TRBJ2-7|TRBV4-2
TGTGCCAGCAGCCAAGATACGAAAGGACACTTGTCCTACGAGCAGTACTTC
CASSQDTKGHLSYEQYF
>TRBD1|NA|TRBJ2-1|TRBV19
TGTGCCAGTAGCGGACAGGGGATGTGGAATGAGCAGTTCTTC
CASSGQGMWNEQFF
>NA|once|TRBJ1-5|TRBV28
TGTGCCATAGGGAGGGGTCAGCCCCAGCATTTT
CAIGRGQPQHF
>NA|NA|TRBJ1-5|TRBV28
TGTGCCAGCAGTTTGGCGGGTCAGCATAGCAATCAGCCCCAGCATTTT
CASSLAGQHSNQPQHF
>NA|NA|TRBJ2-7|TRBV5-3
TGTGCCAGAAGCTTGACAGGGTACGAGCAGTACTTC
CARSLTGYEQYF
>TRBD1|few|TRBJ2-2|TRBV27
TGTGCCAGCAGTTTAGATCGTCAGGGGACAGGGAGCGCCGACACCGGGGAGCTGTTTTTT
CASSLDRQGTGSADTGELFF
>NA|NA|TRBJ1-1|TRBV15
TGTGCCACCAGCAACAACAGGGACACTGAAGCTTTCTTT
CATSNNRDTEAFF
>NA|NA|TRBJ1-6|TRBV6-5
TGTGCCAGCAGTTCCCAGGGCGTAGGCTCACCCCTCCACTTT
CASSSQGVGSPLHF
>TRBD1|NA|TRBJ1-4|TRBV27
TGTGCCAGTAGGGACAGGGGCGGCTCTAATGAAAAACTGTTTTTT
CASRDRGGSNEKLFF
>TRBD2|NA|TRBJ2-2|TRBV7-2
TGTGCCAGCAGCTTAGCTCGGACTAGCGGGGGGGCTTTCACCGGGGAGCTGTTTTTT
CASSLARTSGGAFTGELFF
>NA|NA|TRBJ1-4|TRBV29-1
TGCAGCGTTGCACCAGAGGCAACTAATGAAAAACTGTTTTTT
CSVAPEATNEKLFF
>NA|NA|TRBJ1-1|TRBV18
TGTGCCAGCTCACTACAGGGATGGAACACTGAAGCTTTCTTT
CASSLQGWNTEAFF
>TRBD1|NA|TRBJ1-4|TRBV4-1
TGCGCCAGCAGCCAAGTTGGACAGGGGAGGGGAGAAAAACTGTTTTTT
CASSQVGQGRGEKLFF
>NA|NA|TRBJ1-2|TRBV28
TGTGCCAGCAGTTTCGGGTCACAGGCCTATGGCTACACCTTC
CASSFGSQAYGYTF
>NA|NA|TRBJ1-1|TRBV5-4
TGTGCCAGCAGCTTTCCGACGGGGAAGCTGGCTGAAGCTTTCTTT
CASSFPTGKLAEAFF
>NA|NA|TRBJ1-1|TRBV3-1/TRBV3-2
TGTGCCAGCAGCCATCGACAGGTGGGGAACACTGAAGCTTTCTTT
CASSHRQVGNTEAFF
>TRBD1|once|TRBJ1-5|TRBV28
TGTGCCAGCAGTTTAGGCTTAACTCGAGGGGGCGAATTTTCTAGCAATCAGCCCCAGCATTTT
CASSLGLTRGGEFSSNQPQHF
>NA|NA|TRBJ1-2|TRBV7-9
TGTGCCAGCAGCTTAGGATCCGGAGGGGGCTACACCTTC
CASSLGSGGGYTF
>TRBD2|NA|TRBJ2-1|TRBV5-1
TGCGCCAGCAGCGTTAGCGGGTCTTCCTACAATGAGCAGTTCTTC
CASSVSGSSYNEQFF
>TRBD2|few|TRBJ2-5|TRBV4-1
TGCGCCAGCAGCCGCCTAGCCGGGACTATTAAAGAGACCCAGTACTTC
CASSRLAGTIKETQYF